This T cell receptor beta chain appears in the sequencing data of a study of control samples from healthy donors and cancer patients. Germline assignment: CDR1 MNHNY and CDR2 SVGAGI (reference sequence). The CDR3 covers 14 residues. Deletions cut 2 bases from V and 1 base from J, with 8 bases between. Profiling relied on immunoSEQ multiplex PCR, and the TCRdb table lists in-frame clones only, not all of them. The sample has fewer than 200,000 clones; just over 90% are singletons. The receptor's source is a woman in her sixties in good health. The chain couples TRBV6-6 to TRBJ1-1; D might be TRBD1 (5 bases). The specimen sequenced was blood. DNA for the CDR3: TGTGCCAGCAGTTACGCGGGGGGGAACACTGAAGCTTTCTTT. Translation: CASSYAGGNTEAFF.